This T cell receptor (beta chain) was documented in a study of T-cell memory formation after mild COVID-19. TCRdb independently ran MiXCR on the 5' RACE reads; one entry per CDR3 protein. The repertoire has about 500,000 distinct CDR3 sequences, around 21% of them found once; the top ten carry under 15%. In regard to this clonotype: No antigen is known for it.

Germline V CDR1 and CDR2: SEHNR, FQNEAQ (reference sequence). V dropped 5 bases and J dropped 2 bases, with 14 bases sitting between them. The CDR3 loop spans 15 amino acids. General study results and limits: Some clones that responded turned up in pre-infection memory, which suggests that cross-reactive memory joined in. The main location of contracting CD4+ clones was CM and EM, and that of contracting CD8+ clones was EMRA.

Sequenced sample: PBMCs or a T cell subset sorted from them (not recorded which). This TCR was sampled from an adult woman who had mild COVID-19 (a few samples of this study predate the infection). Cell type and time point are not known. The rearrangement joins TRBV7-9 to TRBJ2-3, with D hard to call. The CDR3 is CASSRSVGPTDTQYF. In DNA form, the CDR3 reads TGTGCCAGCAGCCGATCCGTGGGCCCCACAGATACGCAGTATTTT.